This T cell receptor beta chain was found in a study of control samples from healthy donors and cancer patients. Trimming took 5 bases from V and 3 from J, leaving 10 bases between them. Per the germline V gene, CDR1 is SGHTA and CDR2 is FQGNSA. CDR3 length equals 13 residues. Profiled with immunoSEQ multiplex PCR; TCRdb holds only in-frame clones, not every one. The sample lists 160,000 or so clones, 92% seen once, with approximately 0.7% in the top ten. The chain has TRBV7-2 and TRBJ2-5, with D perhaps matching TRBD2 (6 bases). The TCR sequence derives from a woman under 40 in good health. Sequencing input: blood. As DNA, the CDR3 is TGTGCCAGCAGCGGGGGGTCGGAAGAGACCCAGTACTTC. It codes for CASSGGSEETQYF.